A single count supports the clone carrying this T cell receptor (beta chain). The antigen remains unidentified. The data originate from a study of monozygotic twins with cystic fibrosis. General observations from the study: Age, concordance and disease severity did not associate with shared CDR3 numbers. Nucleotide-identical clonotype sharing was significantly higher within monozygotic CF twin pairs than between unrelated CF individuals. Clonality was generally low (median about 0.0097), higher in the most severe patients.

Sequenced by immunoSEQ multiplex PCR; TCRdb stores in-frame clones only, minus some. The sample contains about 30,000 clones, around four fifths of which appear only once. The V end was cut by 8 bases, the J end by 4 bases, with 20 bases between. The CDR3 extends over 15 amino acids. In germline, CDR1 is SNHLY, CDR2 FYNNEI. The sample was blood. The source is a girl aged 2-10 years with cystic fibrosis. The V call is TRBV2, the J call TRBJ1-1; a possible D gene is TRBD1 (5 bases). CDR3 bases: TGTGCCAGCCAAGATGGGGGAGGGCTAGTCACTGAAGCTTTCTTT. Its protein product is CASQDGGGLVTEAFF.